The next 15 T cell receptor beta chains were all read from a single sample in a study of T cells expressing NK-cell markers. Using the 5' RACE reads, TCRdb records one entry per CDR3 protein without DNA. This sample's table reports roughly 380,000 distinct CDR3 sequences. Sequencing was performed on blood T cells: a sorted CD56 or NKG2C T cell subset, CD4+ or CD8+ T cells, or bulk PBMC T cells (not recorded which). The receptors originated from a man aged 18 to 69 in good health.

The chain has TRBV5-1 and TRBJ2-4; TCRdb gives TRBD2 as the D gene, but with no DNA this cannot be confirmed. The CDR3 length is 17 residues. Germline CDR1 is SGHRS and CDR2 is YFSETQ. CDR3 protein: CASSLPPAGLAKNIQYF.

This rearrangement joins TRBV12-5 to TRBJ2-7; TCRdb's assignment of TRBD1 cannot be checked, as there is no DNA. The CDR3 has 16 amino acids. Per germline, CDR1 LGHNT and CDR2 FRNRAP. The CDR3 here is CASGLVLGQEYTEQYF.

This rearrangement joins TRBV2 to TRBJ2-2; the TCRdb call, TRBD1, lacks DNA for checking. Germline CDR1 is SNHLY and CDR2 is FYNNEI. The CDR3 sequence is 13 residues long. This chain's CDR3 is CASSEWGPGELFF.

The rearrangement links TRBV6-5 to TRBJ1-2; TCRdb's D gene call, TRBD1, goes unchecked for lack of DNA. Germline CDR1 MNHEY, CDR2 SVGAGI. The CDR3 is 14 amino acids. The CDR3: CASSYTDRGGGYTF.

The rearrangement uses TRBV20-1 and TRBJ1-6. Looked up from germline, CDR1 is DFQATT and CDR2 is SNEGSKA (reference sequence). This CDR3 comprises 15 residues. Here the CDR3 reads CSAYPGGGTNSPLHF.

The chain employs TRBV2 and TRBJ2-7. This CDR3 comprises 13 residues. CDR1 is SNHLY, CDR2 FYNNEI, per germline. CDR3 loop: CASQGLQIYEQYF. Complete variable domain (other parts from reference TRBV2 and TRBJ2-7): EPEVTQTPSHQVTQMGQEVILRCVPISNHLYFYWYRQILGQKVEFLVSFYNNEISEKSEIFDDQFSVERPDGSNFTLKIRSTKLEDSAMYFCASQGLQIYEQYFGPGTRLTVT.

This chain uses TRBV7-7 with TRBJ2-5; the D call from TCRdb, TRBD2, cannot be confirmed without DNA. Germline V gene sequence: CDR1 SSHAT, CDR2 FNYEAQ (reference sequence). This CDR3 spans 15 amino acids. CDR3 residues: CASSPGLAFLETQYF.

This chain uses TRBV30 with TRBJ1-3. There are 14 residues in the CDR3. Germline CDR1 is GTSNPN and CDR2 is SVGIG (reference sequence). The CDR3 loop is CAWIRQSVGNTIYF.

The rearrangement links TRBV7-2 to TRBJ2-5; there is no DNA to check the TCRdb D call of TRBD1. The CDR3 loop spans 19 amino acids. The germline V gene has CDR1 SGHTA and CDR2 FQGNSA. This CDR3 reads CASSLALWGLAVAQETQYF.

The chain uses TRBV20-1 and TRBJ1-5; TCRdb returns TRBD1, unconfirmable since there is no DNA. CDR3 length: 14 residues. Germline V CDR1 and CDR2: DFQATT, SNEGSKA (reference sequence). This CDR3 is CSATGQAIDQPQHF.

The chain's CDR3 is CASRDGQGGYGYTF. This chain joins TRBV12-3 or TRBV12-4 and TRBJ1-2; no DNA is available, so the TRBD1 call from TCRdb remains unchecked. CDR3 size: 14 residues.

This chain links TRBV20-1 with TRBJ2-4; with no DNA, the TCRdb D assignment of TRBD1 cannot be verified. Germline CDR1 and CDR2: DFQATT and SNEGSKA (reference sequence). The CDR3 has 14 residues. CDR3 amino acids: CSAPDSLAKNIQYF.

The chain links TRBV19 to TRBJ2-7. The CDR3 runs 14 residues. Germline CDR1 reads LNHDA; CDR2 reads SQIVND (reference sequence). CDR3: CASSHGRSSYEQYF.

The gene calls are TRBV10-3 and TRBJ2-7; TCRdb reports TRBD1, a call that lacks DNA to check it against. Germline V gene sequence: CDR1 ENHRY, CDR2 SYGVKD. This CDR3 region has 14 residues. The CDR3 here is CAIRTGIPTSEQYF.

This chain links TRBV4-1 with TRBJ2-3; the D call of TRBD1 rests on TCRdb alone, since no DNA is present to check it. CDR3 length: 17 residues. CDR1 and CDR2 from the germline V gene are MGHRA and YSYEKL. The CDR3 is CASSQRVRTGAGDTQYF.